Following are 30 T cell receptor beta chains from one sample sequenced in a study of shared clonotypes between healthy human individuals. TCRdb's table, derived via immunoSEQ multiplex PCR, lists solely in-frame clones and lacks some. The sample carries some 1,100,000 clones, roughly 74% recorded once. Source material: memory CD4+ T cells from PBMCs. Subset noted: CD45RA-negative fraction. The source of these receptors is a man aged 18 to 29 in good health. Some clones in this sample may be carry-over from other donors' samples.

This clone occurred once. The CDR3 is CASSWDSGSLGELFF. The CDR3 DNA follows: TGTGCCAGCAGCTGGGATAGCGGGAGTCTCGGGGAGCTGTTTTTT. The chain joins TRBV11-3 to TRBJ2-2; the match to TRBD2 covers 9 bases. Per the germline V gene, CDR1 is SGHNT and CDR2 is YENEEA. V shed 4 bases, J shed 7 bases, and the junction held 7 bases outside the gene matches. CDR3 length equals 15 residues.

To note about this clone: Additional DNA sequences in this sample encode the identical CDR3. The gene calls are TRBV5-1 and TRBJ2-5; 12 bases are shared with TRBD2. J lost 4 bases, V lost 0 bases, and 4 bases had no gene match. The germline V gene has CDR1 SGHRS and CDR2 YFSETQ. The length of the CDR3 is 16 residues. The CDR3 sequence is CASSLGLAGVGETQYF. CDR3 DNA sequence: TGCGCCAGCAGCTTGGGACTAGCGGGAGTAGGAGAGACCCAGTACTTC. The full variable domain, in which reference TRBV5-1 and TRBJ2-5 provide the parts outside the CDR3, is KAGVTQTPRYLIKTRGQQVTLSCSPISGHRSVSWYQQTPGQGLQFLFEYFSETQRNKGNFPGRFSGRQFSNSRSEMNVSTLELGDSALYLCASSLGLAGVGETQYFGPGTRLLVL.

The chain couples TRBV5-4 to TRBJ2-3, with 14 nucleotides matching TRBD2. The V gene's germline CDR1 is SGHNT and CDR2 YYREEE (reference sequence). The trim removed 4 bases at V and 4 bases at J, leaving 14 bases unmatched. This CDR3 spans 19 amino acids. In DNA form, the CDR3 reads TGTGCCAGCAGCGCACATACCGGGACTAGCGGGAGCGAATCAGATACGCAGTATTTT. Its protein product is CASSAHTGTSGSESDTQYF.

As to this clone: A much more abundant neighbour one base away suggests this may be a read error. Other DNA sequences in this sample translate to the same CDR3. The chain combines TRBV2 with TRBJ2-5; 8 bases agree with TRBD1. This CDR3 comprises 13 residues. Germline-derived CDR1 and CDR2 are SNHLY and FYNNEI. V was pared by 3 bases and J by 5 bases, with 2 bases of the junction left unmatched. The CDR3 spells CASSDRGRETQYF. The CDR3 DNA reads as TGTGCCAGCAGTGACAGGGGGCGGGAGACCCAGTACTTC.

With regard to this clone: The sample contains more than one DNA sequence encoding this CDR3. The chain recombines TRBV28 with TRBJ2-5, with D maybe TRBD2 (6 bases). The germline V gene has CDR1 MDHEN and CDR2 SYDVKM. There are 13 residues in the CDR3. V lost 3 bases and J 1 base, leaving 6 bases between the germline ends. As DNA, the CDR3 is TGTGCCAGCAGTTTTAGCGGCCAAGAGACCCAGTACTTC. This translates into CASSFSGQETQYF.

The V and J genes are TRBV29-1 and TRBJ2-4; D is possibly TRBD2 (5 bases). CDR1 is SQVTM, CDR2 ANQGSEA, per germline. The ends were cut back, 7 bases at V and 2 bases at J, with 12 bases in the middle. The CDR3 has 13 amino acids. In DNA, the CDR3 is TGCAGCGCCGTGTCCGGGACCAAAAACATTCAGTACTTC. Its protein is CSAVSGTKNIQYF.

The chain's CDR3 is CASSEAGRRGLQETQYF. CDR3 DNA: TGTGCCAGCAGTGAAGCAGGTCGTCGGGGACTACAAGAGACCCAGTACTTC. The chain employs TRBV2 and TRBJ2-5, with 7 bases matching TRBD2. The length of the CDR3 is 17 residues. Per germline, CDR1 SNHLY and CDR2 FYNNEI. The V segment lost 0 bases and the J segment 2 bases; nucleotides outside the gene matches: 9. The variable domain in full, completed from reference TRBV2 and TRBJ2-5, reads EPEVTQTPSHQVTQMGQEVILRCVPISNHLYFYWYRQILGQKVEFLVSFYNNEISEKSEIFDDQFSVERPDGSNFTLKIRSTKLEDSAMYFCASSEAGRRGLQETQYFGPGTRLLVL.

V gene TRBV30 combines with J gene TRBJ1-1; tentative D call: TRBD1 (5 bases). Trimming took 4 bases from V and 0 from J, leaving 12 bases between them. Germline V gene data show CDR1 as GTSNPN and CDR2 as SVGIG (reference sequence). The CDR3 loop spans 14 amino acids. The CDR3 DNA reads TGTGCCTGGACCAAACGGGGCTTGAACACTGAAGCTTTCTTT. Its translation is CAWTKRGLNTEAFF.

The V gene is TRBV28, the J gene TRBJ1-4; no reliable D call. The CDR3 contains 12 residues. Trimming shortened V by 7 bases and J by 2 bases, and 5 bases separated the two germline ends. Germline values: CDR1 MDHEN, CDR2 SYDVKM. The CDR3 protein is CASMRTNEKLFF. The CDR3 DNA reads TGTGCCAGCATGCGGACTAATGAAAAACTGTTTTTT.

This chain links TRBV6-5 with TRBJ1-2, with D possibly being TRBD1 (5 bases). Germline V lookup: CDR1 MNHEY, CDR2 SVGAGI. This CDR3 contains 12 residues. V was cut by 6 bases and J by 4 bases, with 9 bases left in between. CDR3: CASRGGTYGYTF. CDR3 in DNA: TGTGCCAGCAGAGGCGGGACCTATGGCTACACCTTC.

With respect to this clone: A read error may be the cause here, since a much bigger clone is one base away. Other DNA sequences in the same sample also yield this CDR3. The genes are TRBV5-1 and TRBJ2-5, with 7 bases identical to TRBD1. The CDR3 has 14 amino acids. V lost 0 bases to trimming and J lost 1 base; unmatched junction nucleotides: 0. Germline assignment: CDR1 SGHRS and CDR2 YFSETQ. The CDR3 DNA reads TGCGCCAGCAGCTTGGGGGACAGCCAAGAGACCCAGTACTTC. This codes for CASSLGDSQETQYF.

In its sample, this clone was seen once. V gene TRBV7-2 combines with J gene TRBJ1-4; 8 nucleotides align to TRBD1. Germline CDR1 is SGHTA and CDR2 is FQGNSA. This CDR3 has 15 residues. Trimming at V came to 4 bases and at J to 8 bases, leaving 9 bases not matched to a gene. The CDR3 region is CASSSSGGVGEKLFF. CDR3 nucleotides: TGTGCCAGCAGCTCCTCAGGGGGCGTTGGCGAAAAACTGTTTTTT. Drawing the rest from reference TRBV7-2 and TRBJ1-4, the complete variable domain is GAGVSQSPSNKVTEKGKDVELRCDPISGHTALYWYRQSLGQGLEFLIYFQGNSAPDKSGLPSDRFSAERTGGSVSTLTIQRTQQEDSAVYLCASSSSGGVGEKLFFGSGTQLSVL.

On this clone: Other DNA sequences in the sample encode the same CDR3. This rearrangement joins TRBV28 to TRBJ1-2; 7 bases map to TRBD1. The junction had 5 bases not matched to a gene; V was cut back by 3 bases and J by 4 bases. The CDR3 runs to 14 residues. The V gene's germline CDR1 is MDHEN and CDR2 SYDVKM. In DNA form, the CDR3 reads TGTGCCAGCAGTTTGTCGGACAGGAGCTATGGCTACACCTTC. Protein sequence: CASSLSDRSYGYTF.

In the case of this clone: Additional DNA sequences in this sample encode the identical CDR3. The chain employs TRBV19 and TRBJ1-4; D is unresolved. V shed 3 bases and J shed 8 bases, with 7 bases lying between them. Germline V CDR1 and CDR2: LNHDA, SQIVND (reference sequence). This CDR3 contains 12 residues. The CDR3 loop reads CASSISGEKLFF. Written as DNA, the CDR3 is TGTGCCAGTAGTATTAGCGGAGAAAAACTGTTTTTT.

A note on this clone: The likely explanation is a read error, given a far larger clone one base away. At the DNA level, this CDR3 is encoded by other sequences in the same sample as well. The chain recombines TRBV2 with TRBJ2-3; tentative D call: TRBD2 (6 bases). Per the germline V gene, CDR1 is SNHLY and CDR2 is FYNNEI. This CDR3 is built from 16 residues. The CDR3 loop reads CASSDHQAGRTDTQYF. The CDR3 coding sequence is TGTGCCAGCAGTGATCATCAGGCGGGACGCACAGATACACAGTATTTT.

The J gene is TRBJ1-2, the V gene TRBV5-4; possible D gene TRBD1, 6 bases. The CDR3 extends over 15 amino acids. Trimming removed 4 bases at V and 3 bases at J, with 16 bases between. The germline V gene has CDR1 SGHNT and CDR2 YYREEE (reference sequence). CDR3 loop: CASSPRNGGYYGYTF. The CDR3, as DNA: TGTGCCAGCAGCCCGAGGAACGGGGGCTACTATGGCTACACCTTC.

J is TRBJ2-5 and V is TRBV4-2; maybe TRBD1 (5 bases). The ends were cut back, 1 base at V and 5 bases at J, with 11 bases in the middle. Germline V gene data show CDR1 as LGHNA and CDR2 as YNFKEQ. This CDR3 contains 14 residues. The CDR3 nucleotides are TGTGCCAGCAGCCAAGGGGGCGATTCGGAGACCCAGTACTTC. Its translation is CASSQGGDSETQYF.

The chain combines TRBV9 with TRBJ2-2; possible D gene TRBD2, 6 bases. Looked up from germline, CDR1 is SGDLS and CDR2 is YYNGEE. This CDR3 comprises 15 residues. V was trimmed by 0 bases and J by 6 bases, leaving 12 bases between them. The DNA for the CDR3 is TGTGCCAGCAGCGTAGATCAGGAGGGAGCCGGGGAGCTGTTTTTT. Its protein is CASSVDQEGAGELFF. Together with reference TRBV9 and TRBJ2-2, the CDR3 gives the full variable domain: DSGVTQTPKHLITATGQRVTLRCSPRSGDLSVYWYQQSLDQGLQFLIQYYNGEERAKGNILERFSAQQFPDLHSELNLSSLELGDSALYFCASSVDQEGAGELFFGEGSRLTVL.

V gene TRBV5-1 combines with J gene TRBJ2-7; 7 bases match TRBD2. Per the germline V gene, CDR1 is SGHRS and CDR2 is YFSETQ. After removal of 4 bases from V and 1 base from J, the junction contained 11 bases not matched to a gene. CDR3 length: 16 residues. This chain's CDR3 is CASSLSLGGGSYEQYF. CDR3 sequence (DNA): TGCGCCAGCAGCCTCTCGCTTGGCGGGGGATCCTACGAGCAGTACTTC.

This chain connects TRBV5-1 to TRBJ1-3; D not resolved. This CDR3 contains 14 residues. Germline CDR1 reads SGHRS; CDR2 reads YFSETQ. Trimming took 1 base from V and 4 from J, leaving 9 bases between them. CDR3 amino acids: CASSLNGYGNTIYF. The CDR3 nucleotides are TGCGCCAGCAGCTTGAACGGGTACGGAAACACCATATATTTT.

The chain couples TRBV6-5 to TRBJ1-1; D ambiguous. V shed 4 bases and J shed 4 bases, with 19 bases lying between them. CDR1 is MNHEY and CDR2 is SVGAGI in the germline V gene. This CDR3 region has 16 residues. As DNA, the CDR3 is TGTGCCAGCAGTTTGCACCCCGGAACTCGGGCCACTGAAGCTTTCTTT. Amino acid sequence: CASSLHPGTRATEAFF.

This chain links TRBV7-2 with TRBJ1-6, with D uncertain. The CDR3 loop spans 15 amino acids. The germline CDR1 and CDR2 sequences are SGHTA and FQGNSA. V gave up 3 bases and J gave up 9 bases, with 15 bases separating them. The CDR3 reads CASSLTGLGGSPLHF. The DNA for the CDR3 is TGTGCCAGCAGCTTGACGGGCCTAGGAGGTTCACCCCTCCACTTT.

This clone was recorded a few times. V and J are TRBV6-1 and TRBJ1-4; tentatively, D is TRBD1 (5 bases). CDR3 size: 16 residues. The V end was cut by 3 bases, the J end by 8 bases, with 19 bases between. From germline, CDR1 is MNHNS and CDR2 SASEGT. CDR3 region: CASSDRGRAGDEKLFF. CDR3 bases: TGTGCCAGCAGTGATAGGGGTAGGGCGGGGGACGAAAAACTGTTTTTT.

CDR3 nucleotide sequence: TGTGCCAGCAGTCGAGAAGGGAACCTGAACACCGGGGAGCTGTTTTTT. It yields the protein CASSREGNLNTGELFF. The V call is TRBV6-4, the J call TRBJ2-2; D remains unclear. The V and J ends lost 5 bases and 1 base respectively, with 14 bases between them. This CDR3 region has 16 residues. Germline lookup yields CDR1 MRHNA and CDR2 SNTAGT.

This chain uses TRBV7-9 with TRBJ2-7; 7 bases map to TRBD1. From germline, CDR1 is SEHNR and CDR2 FQNEAQ (reference sequence). J gave up 3 bases and V 5 bases, and 10 bases lay outside the gene matches. The CDR3 runs to 15 residues. DNA of the CDR3: TGTGCCAGCAGCCTGTGTACAGGGGTTTGCTACGAGCAGTACTTC. Residues: CASSLCTGVCYEQYF. The full variable domain, its missing parts supplied by reference TRBV7-9 and TRBJ2-7, is DTGVSQNPRHKITKRGQNVTFRCDPISEHNRLYWYRQTLGQGPEFLTYFQNEAQLEKSRLLSDRFSAERPKGSFSTLEIQRTEQGDSAMYLCASSLCTGVCYEQYFGPGTRLTVT.

Turning to this clone: Other DNA sequences of this sample code for an identical CDR3. V is TRBV18 and J is TRBJ1-2, with 8 bases fitting TRBD1. Germline V CDR1 and CDR2: KGHSH, LQKENI. The CDR3 has 14 residues. V shed 6 bases, J shed 5 bases, and the junction held 8 bases outside the gene matches. CDR3 residues: CASSPTGEGYGYTF. The CDR3 region has the DNA TGTGCCAGCTCCCCGACAGGGGAAGGATATGGCTACACCTTC.

The DNA of the CDR3 is TGTGCCAGCAATTTCGTCGGCCTACCGACTCTATCGAACACCGGGGAGCTGTTTTTT. This gives the protein CASNFVGLPTLSNTGELFF. The gene calls are TRBV11-2 and TRBJ2-2, with no clear D. V was trimmed by 7 bases and J by 0 bases, leaving 24 bases between them. CDR3 size: 19 residues. Looked up from germline, CDR1 is SGHAT and CDR2 is FQNNGV. Using reference TRBV11-2 and TRBJ2-2 for the parts outside the CDR3, the full variable domain is EAGVAQSPRYKIIEKRQSVAFWCNPISGHATLYWYQQILGQGPKLLIQFQNNGVVDDSQLPKDRFSAERLKGVDSTLKIQPAKLEDSAVYLCASNFVGLPTLSNTGELFFGEGSRLTVL.

The CDR3 bases are TGTGCCAGCAGCCCCAGTAGCGGGAGCATTTGGGAGCAGTACTTC. As protein: CASSPSSGSIWEQYF. The chain has TRBV9 and TRBJ2-7, with 9 nucleotides matching TRBD2. Germline V lookup: CDR1 SGDLS, CDR2 YYNGEE. This CDR3 is built from 15 residues. V lost 4 bases to trimming and J lost 7 bases; unmatched junction nucleotides: 12.

Many counts were recorded for this clone. The chain joins TRBV6-4 to TRBJ2-7; no reliable D call. The CDR3 length is 10 residues. The germline V gene has CDR1 MRHNA and CDR2 SNTAGT. The ends were cut back, 8 bases at V and 3 bases at J, with 5 bases in the middle. The CDR3 DNA reads as TGTGCCAGCGGGCACTACGAGCAGTACTTC. Protein sequence: CASGHYEQYF.

This chain joins TRBV6-6 and TRBJ2-2, with D possibly being TRBD2 (6 bases). CDR1 is MNHNY, CDR2 SVGAGI, per germline (reference sequence). Trimming left V 4 bases short and J 5 bases short, with 14 bases between. The CDR3 is 15 amino acids. In DNA, the CDR3 is TGTGCCAGCAGTTGGGGGAGGCCGAGGACCGGGGAGCTGTTTTTT. As protein: CASSWGRPRTGELFF.